The entry that follows covers one TCR beta chain sequence. As originally analysed: Reference gene primer amplification in the assay estimated nucleated cell counts. This table comes from immunoSEQ multiplex PCR, and its TCRdb copy is limited to in-frame clones, with some not included. D and trimming come from the DNA, and the V and J calls and clone size come from that table. The sample records some 74,000 clones, about 80% being singletons. Germline CDR1 SGHNT, CDR2 YYREEE (reference sequence). This CDR3 contains 15 residues. V dropped 4 bases and J dropped 5; count of bases not matched to a gene: 10. The data originate from a study of blood T cell repertoires in COVID-19. Study as a whole: The origin of the acute and convalescent COVID-19 samples was the United States, Italy and Spain. T cells, B-cell-depleted T cells, or PBMCs provided the cDNA or gDNA that served as material.

The sample taken for sequencing was peripheral blood. The rearrangement uses TRBV5-4 and TRBJ2-7; 9 bases fit TRBD1. The sequence was collected from a human donor in a cohort sampled during active COVID-19. The CDR3 DNA is TGTGCCAGCAGCCCCCCCCCGGGACAGGGTAACGAGCAGTACGTC. Protein product: CASSPPPGQGNEQYV.